Listed below are T cell receptor beta chains from one sample, sequenced in a study of blood T cell repertoires in COVID-19. Profiling relied on immunoSEQ multiplex PCR, and the TCRdb table lists in-frame clones only, not all of them. The sample consists of 95,000 to 150,000 clones, 75% to 90% of them appearing once. The sample was peripheral blood. Source of these receptors: a man between 40 and 49 years old with acute or convalescent COVID-19. CDR3s include the opening cysteine and the closing phenylalanine or tryptophan. Each record gives: V gene, clone size, D gene, J gene, CDR3 protein, CDR3 DNA. D genes are given only for firm matches. Expanded clones get a size class; other rows say once, few or many, or leave the size out.

TRBV9,NA,NA,TRBJ1-3,CASSVVDRRNTIYF,TGTGCCAGCAGCGTAGTTGACAGGCGAAACACCATATATTTT
TRBV9,few,TRBD1,TRBJ1-2,CASSVQGVGYGYTF,TGTGCCAGCAGCGTTCAGGGGGTGGGCTATGGCTACACCTTC
TRBV6-5,NA,NA,TRBJ2-6,CASSLPGVGANVLTF,TGTGCCAGCAGTCTCCCCGGGGTGGGGGCCAACGTCCTGACTTTC
TRBV3-1/TRBV3-2,NA,NA,TRBJ1-2,CASSQGQHIYGYTF,TGTGCCAGCAGCCAAGGACAGCATATCTATGGCTACACCTTC
TRBV19,once,NA,TRBJ2-1,CASSVGISLPSYNEQFF,TGTGCCAGTAGTGTCGGGATTAGCCTACCCTCCTACAATGAGCAGTTCTTC
TRBV7-2,few,NA,TRBJ1-6,CASSLAAGDSPLHF,TGTGCCAGCAGCTTAGCCGCGGGGGATTCACCCCTCCACTTT
TRBV19,NA,TRBD1,TRBJ1-2,CASSPGDRLYYGYTF,TGTGCCAGTAGTCCCGGGGACAGACTATACTATGGCTACACCTTC
TRBV4-2,NA,NA,TRBJ1-2,CASSQDSGGLGGYTF,TGTGCCAGCAGCCAAGATAGTGGCGGTTTGGGTGGCTACACCTTC
TRBV19,NA,TRBD2,TRBJ2-1,CASSIDSASGGAGEQFF,TGTGCCAGTAGTATAGATTCGGCTAGCGGGGGGGCCGGGGAGCAGTTCTTC
TRBV4-3,NA,TRBD1,TRBJ1-2,CASSQGRDRGLHGYTF,TGCGCCAGCAGCCAAGGCAGGGACAGGGGGCTTCATGGCTACACCTTC